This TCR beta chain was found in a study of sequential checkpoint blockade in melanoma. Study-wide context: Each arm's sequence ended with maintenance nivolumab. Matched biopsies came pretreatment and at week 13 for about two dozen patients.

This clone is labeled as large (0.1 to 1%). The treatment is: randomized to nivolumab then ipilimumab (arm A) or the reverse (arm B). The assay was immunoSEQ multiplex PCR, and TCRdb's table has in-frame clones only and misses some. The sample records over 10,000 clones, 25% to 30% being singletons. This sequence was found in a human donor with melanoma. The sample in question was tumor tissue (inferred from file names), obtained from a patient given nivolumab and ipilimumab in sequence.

The CDR3 reads CASSVGLANEQYF. CDR3 DNA: TGTGCCAGCAGCGTTGGACTAGCCAACGAGCAGTACTTC. The chain recombines TRBV9 with TRBJ2-7; TRBD2 matches at 8 bases. There are 13 residues in the CDR3. Trimming removed 2 bases from V and 5 bases from J; junction bases left unmatched: 3. In germline, CDR1 is SGDLS, CDR2 YYNGEE.